Listed here are 32 T cell receptor beta chains from one sample, sequenced in a study of shared clonotypes between healthy human individuals. Profiling relied on immunoSEQ multiplex PCR, and the TCRdb table lists in-frame clones only, not all of them. The sample shows around 2.5 million clones, approximately 93% of them seen only once. The sample consisted of naive CD4+ T cells from PBMCs. The sample's subset: CD45RA+ positively selected. The receptors shown here come from a young man in good health. Some clones in this sample may be carry-over from other donors' samples.

CDR3 loop: CASSPTGGLAGYNEQFF. CDR3 nucleotide sequence: TGTGCCAGCAGCCCCACCGGGGGGCTAGCGGGATACAATGAGCAGTTCTTC. The chain employs TRBV7-2 and TRBJ2-1, with 9 positions matching TRBD2. Looked up from germline, CDR1 is SGHTA and CDR2 is FQGNSA. The V and J ends lost 5 bases and 4 bases, in that order; junction bases with no gene match: 12. This CDR3 has 17 amino acids.

The chain combines TRBV5-6 with TRBJ2-5; 9 bases are a match to TRBD1. Losses at the gene ends were 3 bases for V and 0 bases for J; bases not matched to a gene: 3. Germline V gene sequence: CDR1 SGHDT, CDR2 YYEEEE. The CDR3 totals 15 residues. The CDR3 DNA sequence: TGTGCCAGCAGCTCGGACAGGGGATACCAAGAGACCCAGTACTTC. Protein sequence: CASSSDRGYQETQYF.

The chain employs TRBV11-2 and TRBJ2-1; D unclear. V shed 5 bases and J shed 6 bases, with 11 bases lying between them. This CDR3 region has 13 residues. CDR1 SGHAT and CDR2 FQNNGV come from the germline V gene. CDR3 sequence: CASSGARVNEQFF. In DNA form, the CDR3 reads TGTGCCAGCAGCGGAGCACGGGTCAATGAGCAGTTCTTC.

The gene calls are TRBV28 and TRBJ2-5; D call uncertain. Trimming took off 3 bases at V and 2 bases at J, with 10 bases between the two ends. The CDR3 runs to 14 residues. Germline CDR1 MDHEN, CDR2 SYDVKM. This CDR3 is CASSLADTQETQYF. The CDR3 DNA is TGTGCCAGCAGTTTGGCAGATACACAAGAGACCCAGTACTTC.

In this sample, this clone turned up a few times. The chain is built from TRBV29-1 and TRBJ1-1; D is unresolved. The CDR3 is made up of 13 amino acids. Germline V gives CDR1 SQVTM, CDR2 ANQGSEA. Trimming left V 4 bases short and J 1 base short, with 10 bases between. The CDR3 sequence: CSVAVSANTEAFF. In DNA, the CDR3 is TGCAGCGTTGCGGTTTCGGCGAACACTGAAGCTTTCTTT.

The V gene is TRBV15, the J gene TRBJ1-5, with 7 nucleotides matching TRBD1. The CDR3 has 16 amino acids. After removal of 3 bases from V and 7 bases from J, the junction contained 12 bases not matched to a gene. Germline V gene sequence: CDR1 LNHNV, CDR2 YYDKDF (reference sequence). The CDR3 is CATSSHRGGLRQPQHF. CDR3 in DNA: TGTGCCACCAGCAGCCACAGGGGAGGGCTAAGACAGCCCCAGCATTTT.

As to this clone: This CDR3 is also generated by other DNA sequences in the sample. The genes are TRBV7-2 and TRBJ1-3, with 9 nucleotides matching TRBD1. J lost 2 bases, V lost 4 bases, and 3 bases had no gene match. CDR1 and CDR2 (germline): SGHTA, FQGNSA. The CDR3 loop spans 15 amino acids. The CDR3 bases are TGTGCCAGCAGCTCCACAGGGGGCGCTGGAAACACCATATATTTT. Its translation: CASSSTGGAGNTIYF. Drawing the rest from reference TRBV7-2 and TRBJ1-3, the complete variable domain is GAGVSQSPSNKVTEKGKDVELRCDPISGHTALYWYRQSLGQGLEFLIYFQGNSAPDKSGLPSDRFSAERTGGSVSTLTIQRTQQEDSAVYLCASSSTGGAGNTIYFGEGSWLTVV.

The gene calls are TRBV9 and TRBJ2-5, with 8 bases matching TRBD1. V dropped 0 bases and J dropped 4; count of bases not matched to a gene: 5. Germline values: CDR1 SGDLS, CDR2 YYNGEE. The CDR3 has 15 residues. CDR3 region: CASSVDRGFGETQYF. The CDR3 coding sequence is TGTGCCAGCAGCGTAGACAGGGGGTTTGGAGAGACCCAGTACTTC.

The genes are TRBV28 and TRBJ1-3; D uncertain. CDR3 length equals 14 residues. Looked up from germline, CDR1 is MDHEN and CDR2 is SYDVKM. V was trimmed by 6 bases and J by 0 bases, leaving 9 bases between them. CDR3 region: CASSNGLSGNTIYF. In nucleotides, the CDR3 is TGTGCCAGCAGCAATGGTCTCTCTGGAAACACCATATATTTT.

This rearrangement joins TRBV4-3 to TRBJ2-3; D uncertain. The CDR3 is 17 residues long. Per germline, CDR1 LGHNA and CDR2 YSLEER. V was trimmed by 5 bases and J by 1 base, leaving 19 bases between them. CDR3 DNA: TGCGCCAGCAGCACATCCACACGTCATTTCCGCACAGATACGCAGTATTTT. Protein sequence: CASSTSTRHFRTDTQYF.

As concerns this clone: At the DNA level, this CDR3 is encoded by other sequences in the same sample as well. This chain joins TRBV7-2 and TRBJ1-5, with a tentative D call TRBD1 (5 bases). The CDR3 is 14 residues long. The germline V gene encodes CDR1 SGHTA and CDR2 FQGNSA. With 2 bases removed from V and 2 bases from J, the gap between germline ends came to 7 bases. The CDR3 here is CASSLRGGNQPQHF. The DNA of the CDR3 is TGTGCCAGCAGCTTAAGGGGCGGCAATCAGCCCCAGCATTTT.

About this clone itself: This same CDR3 is encoded by further DNA sequences in the sample. The V gene is TRBV7-2, the J gene TRBJ2-7; 10 bases agree with TRBD2. This CDR3 region has 15 residues. Losses at the gene ends were 1 base for V and 3 bases for J; bases not matched to a gene: 3. Germline loops: CDR1 SGHTA, CDR2 FQGNSA. The CDR3 DNA reads as TGTGCCAGCAGCTTAGTAGCGGGAGGTATCTACGAGCAGTACTTC. Translation gives CASSLVAGGIYEQYF.

The chain has TRBV5-1 and TRBJ2-4; TRBD2 is a possible D gene (6 bases). In germline, CDR1 is SGHRS, CDR2 YFSETQ. V was shortened by 0 bases and J by 4 bases, with 11 bases between the two germline ends. This CDR3 comprises 15 residues. The CDR3 DNA reads TGCGCCAGCAGCTTGGGCGGGACTCGTAAAAACATTCAGTACTTC. Translating it yields CASSLGGTRKNIQYF.

The genes are TRBV19 and TRBJ1-5, with 7 bases fitting TRBD1. Germline loops: CDR1 LNHDA, CDR2 SQIVND (reference sequence). This CDR3 is 14 amino acids long. J was trimmed by 7 bases and V by 3 bases; bases with no gene match: 6. This chain's CDR3 is CASSIEGRGQPQHF. In nucleotides, the CDR3 is TGTGCCAGTAGTATCGAGGGCAGGGGGCAGCCCCAGCATTTT.

The rearrangement links TRBV5-1 to TRBJ2-3; D gene uncertain. CDR3 size: 14 residues. The V gene's germline CDR1 is SGHRS and CDR2 YFSETQ. Trimming left V 7 bases short and J 3 bases short, with 15 bases between. The CDR3, as DNA: TGCGCCAGCCGCCCTCACCCCGCGACAGATACGCAGTATTTT. Translating it yields CASRPHPATDTQYF.

This chain joins TRBV5-6 and TRBJ2-1, with a tentative D call TRBD1 (6 bases). V gave up 2 bases and J gave up 0 bases, with 12 bases separating them. From germline, CDR1 is SGHDT and CDR2 YYEEEE. The CDR3 is 16 amino acids. The CDR3 region is CASSLRTVSSYNEQFF. CDR3 nucleotides: TGTGCCAGCAGCTTACGGACAGTGAGCTCCTACAATGAGCAGTTCTTC.

This chain joins TRBV19 and TRBJ2-3; D uncertain. Deletions cut 3 bases from V and 3 bases from J, with 13 bases between. The CDR3 runs 15 residues. CDR1 and CDR2 from the germline V gene are LNHDA and SQIVND (reference sequence). DNA of the CDR3: TGTGCCAGTAGTATTGCGGCTAGTATAACAGATACGCAGTATTTT. Protein sequence: CASSIAASITDTQYF. Using reference TRBV19 and TRBJ2-3 for the parts outside the CDR3, the full variable domain is DGGITQSPKYLFRKEGQNVTLSCEQNLNHDAMYWYRQDPGQGLRLIYYSQIVNDFQKGDIAEGYSVSREKKESFPLTVTSAQKNPTAFYLCASSIAASITDTQYFGPGTRLTVL.

This sequence joins TRBV5-1 and TRBJ1-2, with a weak D call TRBD1 (5 bases). There are 14 residues in the CDR3. Germline assignment: CDR1 SGHRS and CDR2 YFSETQ. V was trimmed by 4 bases and J by 2 bases, leaving 12 bases between them. The chain's CDR3 is CASSPGLGNYGYTF. The DNA of the CDR3 is TGCGCCAGCAGCCCAGGGTTGGGGAACTATGGCTACACCTTC.

The V call is TRBV6-5, the J call TRBJ1-1, with no clear D. The CDR3 consists of 15 residues. Trimming stripped 0 bases from V and 2 bases from J, with 10 bases between. Per the germline V gene, CDR1 is MNHEY and CDR2 is SVGAGI. DNA of the CDR3: TGTGCCAGCAGTTACTCGTTAGCCAAAAACACTGAAGCTTTCTTT. Residues: CASSYSLAKNTEAFF.

The V gene is TRBV5-1, the J gene TRBJ2-1, with D maybe TRBD1 (5 bases). The CDR3 runs 17 residues. Trimming left V 4 bases short and J 9 bases short, with 26 bases between. The V gene's germline CDR1 is SGHRS and CDR2 YFSETQ. The CDR3 region has the DNA TGCGCCAGCAGCCAGCCGCGAGACAGCGAGGATGATGGTGAGCAGTTCTTC. Translating it yields CASSQPRDSEDDGEQFF.

V usage is TRBV27 and J usage is TRBJ2-5; a possible D gene is TRBD1 (5 bases). The CDR3 loop spans 13 amino acids. Trimming stripped 8 bases from V and 1 base from J, with 11 bases between. CDR1 is MNHEY, CDR2 SMNVEV, per germline (reference sequence). The CDR3: CASGAPFQETQYF. The DNA of the CDR3 is TGTGCCAGCGGGGCCCCGTTCCAAGAGACCCAGTACTTC.

The chain uses TRBV21-1 and TRBJ1-1. TRBV21-1 is listed as a pseudogene. The CDR3 extends over 16 amino acids. CDR3 DNA: TGTGCCAGCAGCAAAGCTGTTCAAGGGAGGAACACTGAAGCTTTCTTT. Its translation: CASSKAVQGRNTEAFF.

The rearrangement links TRBV20-1 to TRBJ2-7; no clear D. Germline CDR1 DFQATT, CDR2 SNEGSKA (reference sequence). The CDR3 is 11 residues long. Trimming left V 2 bases short and J 3 bases short, with 5 bases between. The CDR3 reads CSARPDYEQYF. The CDR3 nucleotides are TGCAGTGCTAGACCAGACTACGAGCAGTACTTC.

The chain links TRBV7-6 to TRBJ2-5; D possibly corresponds to TRBD1 (5 bases). Germline CDR1 and CDR2: SGHVS and FNYEAQ. This CDR3 is 13 amino acids long. V lost 4 bases and J 2 bases, leaving 8 bases between the germline ends. The CDR3 reads CASSSGMQETQYF. Written as DNA, the CDR3 is TGTGCCAGCAGCTCAGGGATGCAAGAGACCCAGTACTTC.

The chain links TRBV9 to TRBJ2-1, with D possibly TRBD2 on 5 matching bases. Deletions cut 0 bases from V and 3 bases from J, with 16 bases between. The germline CDR1 and CDR2 sequences are SGDLS and YYNGEE. CDR3 length: 17 residues. This CDR3 reads CASSVGASPLLYNEQFF. For the CDR3, the DNA is TGTGCCAGCAGCGTAGGGGCTAGCCCTCTACTCTACAATGAGCAGTTCTTC.

The V and J genes are TRBV10-3 and TRBJ2-1; 7 bases align to TRBD2. Trimming removed 4 bases from V and 0 bases from J; junction bases left unmatched: 0. The CDR3 has 14 residues. The V gene's germline CDR1 is ENHRY and CDR2 SYGVKD. The CDR3 protein is CAISAGGSYNEQFF. The CDR3 bases are TGTGCCATCAGTGCGGGGGGCTCCTACAATGAGCAGTTCTTC.

The CDR3 sequence: CASSVPGRTSYNEQFF. The CDR3 DNA reads as TGTGCCAGCAGTGTTCCGGGACGGACCTCCTACAATGAGCAGTTCTTC. V gene TRBV28 combines with J gene TRBJ2-1; D possibly uses TRBD1 or TRBD2 (5 bases each). Germline values: CDR1 MDHEN, CDR2 SYDVKM. V was trimmed by 5 bases and J by 0 bases, leaving 14 bases between them. The CDR3 runs 16 residues. The full variable domain, rest sourced from reference TRBV28 and TRBJ2-1, is DVKVTQSSRYLVKRTGEKVFLECVQDMDHENMFWYRQDPGLGLRLIYFSYDVKMKEKGDIPEGYSVSREKKERFSLILESASTNQTSMYLCASSVPGRTSYNEQFFGPGTRLTVL.

The chain couples TRBV6-4 to TRBJ1-2; 9 bases are shared with TRBD1. Trimming at V came to 0 bases and at J to 6 bases, leaving 5 bases not matched to a gene. The CDR3 totals 15 residues. Germline V gene lookup returns CDR1 MRHNA and CDR2 SNTAGT. Here the CDR3 reads CASSDSRDRDHGYTF. In DNA, the CDR3 is TGTGCCAGCAGTGACTCTCGGGACAGGGACCATGGCTACACCTTC.

The J gene is TRBJ1-5, the V gene TRBV19; D remains unclear. Trimming pared 7 bases from V and 0 bases from J, leaving 16 bases between. The CDR3 has 16 amino acids. The V gene's germline CDR1 is LNHDA and CDR2 SQIVND (reference sequence). The CDR3 region has the DNA TGTGCCAGTATCGATCTTCCCGGGTATAGCAATCAGCCCCAGCATTTT. Translating gives CASIDLPGYSNQPQHF.

The CDR3 DNA is TGTGCCAGCAGTTATTACAGCCTTCAATCTGAAGCTTTCTTT. This sequence encodes CASSYYSLQSEAFF. The chain recombines TRBV6-5 with TRBJ1-1; no clear D gene. CDR3 length: 14 residues. The ends were cut back, 3 bases at V and 6 bases at J, with 14 bases in the middle. The germline CDR1 and CDR2 sequences are MNHEY and SVGAGI.

The gene calls are TRBV2 and TRBJ1-5, with 7 bases lining up with TRBD1. The CDR3 runs 13 residues. Germline-derived CDR1 and CDR2 are SNHLY and FYNNEI. Germline trimming cut 4 bases from V and 5 bases from J; bases unmatched to any gene: 2. In nucleotides, the CDR3 is TGTGCCAGCAGTGGACAGGGTCATCAGCCCCAGCATTTT. This translates into CASSGQGHQPQHF.

The V and J genes are TRBV10-3 and TRBJ1-1; TRBD1 agrees at 8 bases. V lost 6 bases and J lost 11; bases outside the gene matches: 14. The germline gives CDR1 ENHRY, CDR2 SYGVKD. This CDR3 has 14 residues. The CDR3 DNA reads TGTGCCATCAGAGACTCCGGGACAGGCTCCGGGGCTTTCTTT. Its protein is CAIRDSGTGSGAFF.